A single sample is the source of the 10 T cell receptor beta chains below, sequenced in a study of CD8 T cells in Susac syndrome. cDNA came from roughly 0.53 to 1 ug RNA primed by random hexamers. Via MiXCR, TCRdb re-called the immunoSEQ multiplex PCR reads, giving one row per CDR3 protein. Among some 190,000 distinct CDR3 sequences listed, less than 95% were seen once. Specimen: CD4+ T cells from PBMCs. The source is a human donor in good health.

The chain joins TRBV20-1 to TRBJ2-7; TRBD2 might be the D (6 bases). The CDR3 runs to 13 residues. Trimming took 5 bases from V and 6 from J, leaving 17 bases between them. Germline V gene sequence: CDR1 DFQATT, CDR2 SNEGSKA (reference sequence). This CDR3 reads CSAAREPSFEQYF. Here the CDR3 DNA reads TGCAGTGCTGCTCGGGAGCCAAGTTTCGAGCAGTACTTC.

This chain links TRBV20-1 with TRBJ2-7; 10 bases are shared with TRBD2. Germline lookup yields CDR1 DFQATT and CDR2 SNEGSKA (reference sequence). The CDR3 contains 15 residues. Germline trimming cut 6 bases from V and 5 bases from J; bases unmatched to any gene: 13. This CDR3 is CSAIKREGLIDEQYF. CDR3 in DNA: TGCAGTGCAATTAAGCGGGAGGGCCTCATAGACGAGCAGTACTTC.

The chain uses TRBV12-3 or TRBV12-4 and TRBJ2-1, with D possibly matching TRBD1 (5 bases). V was cut by 3 bases and J by 15 bases, with 15 bases left in between. The CDR3 length is 12 residues. The CDR3 DNA is TGTGCCAGCAGTTTTACAGGACAAGAGGCGTTCTTC. Encoded protein: CASSFTGQEAFF.

The chain recombines TRBV6-4 with TRBJ1-1, with D unclear. Per germline, CDR1 MRHNA and CDR2 SNTAGT. The V and J ends lost 5 bases and 0 bases respectively, with 10 bases between them. The CDR3 spans 14 residues. Here the CDR3 DNA reads TGTGCCAGCAGTTTAGGAGGCATGAACACTGAAGCTTTCTTT. Its translation: CASSLGGMNTEAFF.

The chain has TRBV29-1 and TRBJ2-1; no clear D gene. This CDR3 region has 15 residues. Trimming removed 0 bases from V and 7 bases from J, with 16 bases in between. CDR1 and CDR2 from the germline V gene are SQVTM and ANQGSEA. In DNA, the CDR3 is TGCAGCGTTGAAGATCGGGCACAGTTGGTTAATGAGCAGTTCTTC. Encoded protein: CSVEDRAQLVNEQFF.

The genes are TRBV12-3 or TRBV12-4 and TRBJ1-1; D unresolved. CDR3 length equals 13 residues. Trimming took 1 base from V and 1 from J, leaving 4 bases between them. DNA for the CDR3: TGTGCCAGCAGTTTAGAAACGAACACTGAAGCTTTCTTT. Residues: CASSLETNTEAFF.

This CDR3 reads CSASASGQGNQPQHF. CDR3 DNA sequence: TGCAGTGCCTCGGCGTCCGGACAGGGCAATCAGCCCCAGCATTTT. The chain has TRBV20-1 and TRBJ1-5; TRBD1 aligns across 7 bases. J gave up 2 bases and V 6 bases, and 10 bases lay outside the gene matches. This CDR3 comprises 15 residues. Germline lookup yields CDR1 DFQATT and CDR2 SNEGSKA (reference sequence).

This chain connects TRBV20-1 to TRBJ2-1; 10 positions match TRBD1. The CDR3 consists of 13 residues. Germline V gene lookup returns CDR1 DFQATT and CDR2 SNEGSKA (reference sequence). The CDR3 protein is CSPPGTGVNEQFF. As DNA, the CDR3 is TGCAGCCCCCCCGGGACAGGGGTCAATGAGCAGTTCTTC.

The rearrangement joins TRBV14 to TRBJ1-1, with a possible D match to TRBD1 (5 bases). The CDR3 loop spans 14 amino acids. Between the trimmed V and J ends, which lost 4 bases and 5 bases, there was a span of 14 bases. Germline assignment: CDR1 SGHDN and CDR2 FVKESK. CDR3 amino acids: CASSPLDTRTEAFF. DNA of the CDR3: TGTGCCAGCAGCCCTTTGGACACGAGGACTGAAGCTTTCTTT.

This clonotype was counted once. The chain carries TRBV27 and TRBJ1-5, with D perhaps matching TRBD1 (6 bases). Germline CDR1 is MNHEY and CDR2 is SMNVEV (reference sequence). V was cut by 2 bases and J by 7 bases, with 15 bases left in between. The CDR3 length is 15 residues. The CDR3: CASSLGGQGWQPQHF. As DNA, the CDR3 is TGTGCCAGCAGTTTAGGTGGGCAGGGGTGGCAGCCCCAGCATTTT.